Listed here are 10 T cell receptor beta chains from one sample, sequenced in a study of response to subunit inactivated influenza vaccine. TCRdb passed the RT-PCR reads through MiXCR, listing each CDR3 protein once. The sample has about 570,000 distinct CDR3 sequences, about 11% seen once. Separately, the same data were catalogued under a study of T cells expressing NK-cell markers. That paper adds: The cDNA for TCR beta came from 5'RACE template switching with UMIs.

This sample comprised PBMCs from blood, obtained on the day of vaccination. These receptors came from a middle-aged man who received an inactivated influenza vaccine.

This clonotype was found a few times. J is TRBJ2-3 and V is TRBV24-1; D is possibly TRBD2 (6 bases). Trimming shortened V by 3 bases and J by 7 bases, and 16 bases separated the two germline ends. Germline V gives CDR1 KGHDR, CDR2 SFDVKD. The CDR3 spans 15 residues. In nucleotides, the CDR3 is TGTGCCACCAGTGATGGCGGGACCGCCGGGTATACGCAGTATTTT. Encoded protein: CATSDGGTAGYTQYF.

The chain uses TRBV27 and TRBJ2-1; 11 nucleotides match TRBD1. The CDR3 covers 14 residues. The V gene's germline CDR1 is MNHEY and CDR2 SMNVEV (reference sequence). The junction had 5 bases not matched to a gene; V was cut back by 5 bases and J by 8 bases. CDR3 nucleotide sequence: TGTGCCAGCAGTCCCGGGACAGGGGGACATGAGCAGTTCTTC. Translating it yields CASSPGTGGHEQFF.

This clonotype was found many times. This sequence joins TRBV20-1 and TRBJ2-7; D might be TRBD2 (5 bases). Germline CDR1 is DFQATT and CDR2 is SNEGSKA (reference sequence). The CDR3 totals 14 residues. The germline V and J ends were trimmed by 6 bases and 2 bases, with 17 bases remaining between them. Here the CDR3 DNA reads TGCAGTGCGGAGAGGGCCGGAGGACCCTACGAGCAGTACTTC. It specifies CSAERAGGPYEQYF.

This clonotype was counted between two and nine times. V usage is TRBV28 and J usage is TRBJ2-3; 8 bases align to TRBD2. V shed 7 bases and J 2 bases; nucleotides not matched to a gene: 14. The CDR3 runs to 17 residues. Germline CDR1 reads MDHEN; CDR2 reads SYDVKM. For the CDR3, the DNA is TGTGCCAGCAATTATCCTGATAGCGGGATGTCCACAGATACGCAGTATTTT. Its translation is CASNYPDSGMSTDTQYF.

This clonotype was recorded many times. This chain joins TRBV5-6 and TRBJ2-7; 9 nucleotides agree with TRBD2. Germline lookup yields CDR1 SGHDT and CDR2 YYEEEE. V dropped 2 bases and J dropped 5; count of bases not matched to a gene: 11. The CDR3 length is 16 residues. The CDR3, as DNA: TGTGCCAGCAGCTTTGGGGTCGGCGGGAGGGGGGACGAGCAGTACTTC. Protein sequence: CASSFGVGGRGDEQYF. The variable domain in full, completed from reference TRBV5-6 and TRBJ2-7, reads DAGVTQSPTHLIKTRGQQVTLRCSPKSGHDTVSWYQQALGQGPQFIFQYYEEEERQRGNFPDRFSGHQFPNYSSELNVNALLLGDSALYLCASSFGVGGRGDEQYFGPGTRLTVT.

V and J are TRBV9 and TRBJ2-5; D not certain. This CDR3 spans 13 amino acids. The ends were cut back, 0 bases at V and 4 bases at J, with 7 bases in the middle. The germline gives CDR1 SGDLS, CDR2 YYNGEE. CDR3 sequence: CASSVARGETQYF. The CDR3 DNA follows: TGTGCCAGCAGCGTAGCCAGAGGAGAGACCCAGTACTTC.

The V gene is TRBV29-1, the J gene TRBJ2-5; 7 bases fit TRBD2. Germline V lookup: CDR1 SQVTM, CDR2 ANQGSEA. With V trimmed by 6 bases and J by 5 bases, 9 bases remained unmatched. The CDR3 is made up of 13 amino acids. CDR3: CSVAPGGWETQYF. The DNA of the CDR3 is TGCAGCGTGGCTCCCGGGGGGTGGGAGACCCAGTACTTC.

V is TRBV18 and J is TRBJ2-6; D not certain. The CDR3 runs to 14 residues. V was trimmed by 2 bases and J by 4 bases, leaving 6 bases between them. Germline V gives CDR1 KGHSH, CDR2 LQKENI. The CDR3, as DNA: TGTGCCAGCTCACCAGGGGTAGGGGCCAACGTCCTGACTTTC. Encoded protein: CASSPGVGANVLTF.

This clonotype was seen more than once but under ten times. CDR3 sequence: CASSLGGILLGEQFF. In DNA form, the CDR3 reads TGTGCCAGCAGCTTAGGTGGGATCCTTCTTGGGGAGCAGTTCTTC. The V gene is TRBV7-2, the J gene TRBJ2-1; D gene unclear. Trimming took off 1 base at V and 10 bases at J, with 17 bases between the two ends. CDR3 length: 15 residues. From germline, CDR1 is SGHTA and CDR2 FQGNSA. Full variable domain (remainder filled in from reference TRBV7-2 and TRBJ2-1): GAGVSQSPSNKVTEKGKDVELRCDPISGHTALYWYRQSLGQGLEFLIYFQGNSAPDKSGLPSDRFSAERTGGSVSTLTIQRTQQEDSAVYLCASSLGGILLGEQFFGPGTRLTVL.

This chain connects TRBV7-2 to TRBJ2-3; D is unclear. Germline loops: CDR1 SGHTA, CDR2 FQGNSA. The CDR3 covers 13 residues. V was pared by 4 bases and J by 1 base, with 6 bases between. The chain's CDR3 is CASSSARTDTQYF. The DNA of the CDR3 is TGTGCCAGCAGCTCTGCCCGCACAGATACGCAGTATTTT.